This TCR beta chain derives from a study of human T cells and chemical hapten exposure. The CDR3 runs 16 residues. V was pared by 4 bases and J by 5 bases, with 9 bases of the junction left unmatched. The V gene's germline CDR1 is SEHNR and CDR2 FQNEAQ (reference sequence). Each cDNA molecule in the library carried unique molecular identifiers. TCRdb reprocessed the RACE reads via MiXCR and lists one record per CDR3 protein. The data contain 35,000 to 55,000 distinct CDR3 sequences, approximately 4% of them singletons. As for time point: healthy volunteer bleed at 6 weeks. Researchers extracted total RNA from unfractionated whole blood. This clonotype occurred many times. Antigen specificity is unknown. General study points: DPC sensitization did not alter TCRs above 1 in 1000 frequency.

The chain couples TRBV7-9 to TRBJ1-1; 11 bases line up with TRBD1. Specimen: whole blood. This sequence was found in a human donor in good health. Some clones in this sample may be carry-over from other donors' samples. CDR3 in amino acids: CASSSPGDRGVTEAFF. The CDR3 DNA is TGTGCCAGCAGCTCGCCCGGGGACAGGGGGGTTACTGAAGCTTTCTTT.